This is a list of T cell receptor beta chains from one sample in a study of neurological immune-mediated disorders. Via MiXCR, TCRdb re-called the 5' RACE reads, giving one row per CDR3 protein. The sample holds over 55,000 distinct CDR3 sequences, 9.7% seen once. Sequenced material: PBMCs. The receptors here all came from a man between 25 and 39 years old in good health. The CDR3 runs from the conserved cysteine through the conserved F or W. The D gene is left open where the match is weak. Size is stated for part of the rows, as once, few or many counts, or as a class when the clone is expanded.

V gene	J gene	D gene	clone size	CDR3 protein	CDR3 DNA
TRBV5-5	TRBJ2-7	NA	many	CASSIAKGNYEQYF	TGTGCCAGCAGTATTGCGAAGGGAAACTACGAGCAGTACTTC
TRBV5-1	TRBJ2-7	TRBD2	many	CASSGGTSGRSSYEQYF	TGCGCCAGCAGCGGAGGGACTAGCGGGAGATCCTCCTACGAGCAGTACTTC
TRBV21-1	TRBJ2-7	NA	few	CASSKKKGNPPKGYEQYF	TGTGCCAGCAGCAAAAAAAAAGGCAACCCCCCTAAGGGTTACGAGCAGTACTTC
TRBV15	TRBJ2-7	NA	many	CATSSALGEKGYEQYF	TGTGCCACCAGCAGTGCTCTAGGGGAAAAGGGCTACGAGCAGTACTTC
TRBV5-4	TRBJ1-1	NA	many	CASSLGGTTEAFF	TGTGCCAGCAGCTTGGGTGGGACGACTGAAGCTTTCTTT
TRBV27	TRBJ1-1	NA	many	CASSLPRGGNTEAFF	TGTGCCAGCAGTTTACCCCGGGGAGGGAACACTGAAGCTTTCTTT
TRBV18	TRBJ2-7	NA	few	CASSSLGEAYEQYF	TGTGCCAGCTCCTCCTTAGGGGAAGCCTACGAGCAGTACTTC
TRBV28	TRBJ2-1	NA	many	CASSLSLHNEQFF	TGTGCCAGCAGTTTATCCCTCCACAATGAGCAGTTCTTC
TRBV25-1	TRBJ2-1	NA	many	CASSDGSNEQFF	TGTGCCAGCAGTGATGGCAGCAATGAGCAGTTCTTC
TRBV27	TRBJ2-5	NA	few	CASNSVGDAQETQYF	TGTGCCAGCAATTCAGTCGGGGATGCACAAGAGACCCAGTACTTC
TRBV6-5	TRBJ1-4	TRBD1	many	CASSTDRDHNEKLFF	TGTGCCAGCAGTACGGACAGGGATCATAATGAAAAACTGTTTTTT
TRBV9	TRBJ2-6	NA	many	CASSLGPSSGANVLTF	TGTGCCAGCAGCTTGGGACCGAGTTCTGGGGCCAACGTCCTGACTTTC
TRBV28	TRBJ1-2	NA	many	CASTLRGNYGYTF	TGTGCTAGCACCCTGAGGGGGAACTATGGCTACACCTTC
TRBV27	TRBJ2-1	TRBD2	many	CASSLSGLGAYNEQFF	TGTGCCAGCAGTTTATCGGGACTAGGGGCCTACAATGAGCAGTTCTTC
TRBV28	TRBJ2-1	NA	many	CASRPTQGIAYNEQFF	TGTGCCAGCAGGCCCACTCAGGGGATAGCCTACAATGAGCAGTTCTTC
TRBV18	TRBJ2-7	NA	NA	CASSPGQSYEQYF	TGTGCCAGCTCACCAGGACAGTCCTACGAGCAGTACTTC
TRBV2	TRBJ2-3	TRBD2	many	CAIIGGGLAVTDTQYF	TGTGCCATCATAGGGGGGGGACTAGCGGTCACAGATACGCAGTATTTT
TRBV20-1	TRBJ1-6	NA	many	CSAPRGGPYNSPLHF	TGCAGTGCCCCACGGGGGGGGCCCTATAATTCACCCCTCCACTTT
TRBV20-1	TRBJ2-1	TRBD2	many	CSARVASGSSVSEQFF	TGCAGTGCTAGAGTGGCTAGCGGGAGTTCGGTTAGTGAGCAGTTCTTC
TRBV10-3	TRBJ1-1	TRBD1	many	CAIRATGENTEAFF	TGTGCCATCAGGGCAACAGGGGAGAACACTGAAGCTTTCTTT
TRBV30	TRBJ2-5	NA	NA	CAWGRQYQETQYF	TGTGCCTGGGGGAGACAGTACCAAGAGACCCAGTACTTC
TRBV29-1	TRBJ1-1	TRBD1	many	CSVEPWDRVRAEAFF	TGCAGCGTTGAACCCTGGGACAGGGTTCGCGCTGAAGCTTTCTTT
TRBV20-1	TRBJ2-4	NA	many	CSAREPQNIQYF	TGCAGTGCTAGAGAACCTCAGAACATTCAGTACTTC
TRBV3-1	TRBJ1-6	NA	large	CASSQVRENSPLHF	TGTGCCAGCAGCCAGGTTCGAGAGAATTCACCCCTCCACTTT
TRBV5-1	TRBJ2-7	TRBD1	few	CASSAGQGGYEQYF	TGCGCCAGCAGCGCTGGACAGGGTGGCTACGAGCAGTACTTC
TRBV5-1	TRBJ1-2	TRBD1	many	CASTPTTGGAYGYTF	TGCGCCAGCACACCCACGACAGGGGGCGCGTATGGCTACACCTTC
TRBV27	TRBJ2-7	NA	many	CASRSTGSFYEQYF	TGTGCCAGCAGGAGTACGGGTTCTTTCTACGAGCAGTACTTC
TRBV14	TRBJ2-7	TRBD2	many	CASSRDPGLAGRLSYEQYF	TGTGCCAGCAGCCGGGACCCGGGACTAGCGGGAAGGCTATCGTACGAGCAGTACTTC
TRBV6-6	TRBJ2-4	NA	many	CASSYDKNIQYF	TGTGCCAGCAGTTACGACAAAAACATTCAGTACTTC
TRBV20-1	TRBJ2-1	NA	many	CSARDRTPSSYNEQFF	TGCAGTGCTAGAGATCGGACTCCTAGCTCCTACAATGAGCAGTTCTTC
TRBV11-2	TRBJ2-3	TRBD2	many	CASSFSGRALGTDTQYF	TGTGCCAGCAGCTTTAGCGGGAGGGCCCTCGGCACAGATACGCAGTATTTT
TRBV6-5	TRBJ2-2	NA	many	CASSYSQNWGGELFF	TGTGCCAGCAGTTACTCCCAGAATTGGGGCGGGGAGCTGTTTTTT
TRBV7-2	TRBJ2-1	NA	many	CASRGPGTYTQNEQFF	TGTGCCAGCAGGGGACCCGGGACATATACGCAAAATGAGCAGTTCTTC
TRBV7-2	TRBJ2-5	TRBD1	many	CASSSPTGPETQYF	TGTGCCAGCAGCTCGCCGACAGGGCCAGAGACCCAGTACTTC
TRBV5-1	TRBJ2-5	NA	many	CASSLIYTPQETQYF	TGCGCCAGCAGCTTGATCTACACCCCCCAAGAGACCCAGTACTTC
TRBV20-1	TRBJ2-2	NA	NA	CSAREGYTGELFF	TGCAGTGCTAGAGAGGGGTACACCGGGGAGCTGTTTTTT
TRBV3-1	TRBJ1-6	NA	many	CASSDPQGSSYNSPLHF	TGTGCCAGCAGCGATCCACAGGGAAGCTCCTATAATTCACCCCTCCACTTT
TRBV5-1	TRBJ2-1	NA	many	CASSSGTFSSYNEQFF	TGCGCCAGCAGCTCCGGGACATTCAGCTCCTACAATGAGCAGTTCTTC
TRBV5-1	TRBJ2-1	NA	many	CASSPRGMAGRNEQFF	TGCGCCAGCAGCCCCCGGGGCATGGCGGGCCGAAATGAGCAGTTCTTC
TRBV28	TRBJ2-1	NA	NA	CASSVQSEQFF	TGTGCCAGCAGTGTCCAGAGCGAGCAGTTCTTC
TRBV20-1	TRBJ2-7	TRBD2	many	CSARETGTSGRFSYEQYF	TGCAGTGCTAGAGAAACCGGGACTAGCGGGAGGTTCTCCTACGAGCAGTACTTC
TRBV20-1	TRBJ2-4	TRBD1	many	CSARDLDRGLGIQYF	TGCAGTGCTAGAGATCTCGACAGGGGGCTTGGCATTCAGTACTTC
TRBV18	TRBJ1-1	TRBD1	many	CASSLRTQGLHTEAFF	TGTGCCAGCTCTCTCAGGACACAGGGGCTACACACTGAAGCTTTCTTT
TRBV19	TRBJ2-7	NA	many	CASSSAYEQYF	TGTGCCAGTAGTTCCGCCTACGAGCAGTACTTC
TRBV6-2/TRBV6-3	TRBJ2-1	TRBD1	many	CASSTTGTGRDEQFF	TGTGCCAGCAGTACAACCGGGACAGGGAGGGATGAGCAGTTCTTC
TRBV15	TRBJ2-7	TRBD1	many	CATAQGAGYTYEQYF	TGTGCCACCGCTCAGGGGGCGGGTTATACCTACGAGCAGTACTTC
TRBV20-1	TRBJ2-1	TRBD1	few	CSARLLGQGAYNEQFF	TGCAGTGCTAGGCTACTTGGACAGGGGGCCTACAATGAGCAGTTCTTC
TRBV5-1	TRBJ2-5	TRBD2	many	CASSFTSGNQETQYF	TGCGCCAGCAGCTTTACTAGCGGTAACCAAGAGACCCAGTACTTC
TRBV28	TRBJ2-4	NA	many	CASKVDSVENIQYF	TGTGCCAGCAAAGTGGACTCGGTCGAAAACATTCAGTACTTC
TRBV28	TRBJ2-1	TRBD1	many	CASTRDRGDEQFF	TGTGCCAGCACCAGGGACAGGGGGGATGAGCAGTTCTTC